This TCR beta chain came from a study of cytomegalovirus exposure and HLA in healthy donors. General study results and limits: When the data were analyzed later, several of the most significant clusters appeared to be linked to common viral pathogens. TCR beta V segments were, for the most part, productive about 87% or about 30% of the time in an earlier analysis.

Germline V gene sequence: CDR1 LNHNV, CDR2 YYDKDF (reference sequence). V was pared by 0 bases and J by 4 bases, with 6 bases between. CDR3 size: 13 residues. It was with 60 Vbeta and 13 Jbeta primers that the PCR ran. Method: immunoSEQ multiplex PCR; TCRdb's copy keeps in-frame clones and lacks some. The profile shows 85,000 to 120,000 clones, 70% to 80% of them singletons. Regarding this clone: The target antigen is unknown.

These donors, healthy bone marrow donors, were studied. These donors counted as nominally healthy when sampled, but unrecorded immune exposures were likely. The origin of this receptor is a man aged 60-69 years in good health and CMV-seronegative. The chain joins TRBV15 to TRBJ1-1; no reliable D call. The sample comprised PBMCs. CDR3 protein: CATSREEGTEAFF. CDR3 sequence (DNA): TGTGCCACCAGCAGAGAGGAGGGCACTGAAGCTTTCTTT.